The sequence of this T cell receptor beta chain was determined in a study of blood T cell repertoires in COVID-19. V gave up 4 bases and J gave up 6 bases; unmatched junction bases: 3. CDR3 length: 14 residues. The germline V gene has CDR1 SNHLY and CDR2 FYNNEI. As handled by the study authors: The assay estimated nucleated cells by amplifying reference gene primers. The table came from immunoSEQ multiplex PCR; TCRdb's copy has only in-frame clones and leaves some out. V, J and clone size are those of that table, while D and trimming were read from the DNA. Of approximately 340,000 clones listed, approximately 91% were seen once; the top ten hold 0.8% to 0.9%. Ages ranged from roughly 18 to 100 years, with residence in 20 to 30 US areas. Exposed enrollees had met someone with a PCR-confirmed or clinician-diagnosed COVID-19 case at some point within the 2 weeks before study entry.

The sequencing input was PBMCs or T cells enriched from blood (not recorded which). The source is a woman in her forties who had been exposed to COVID-19. J is TRBJ2-2 and V is TRBV2; 9 bases match TRBD1. The CDR3 region is CASSGQGVPGELFF. CDR3 nucleotide sequence: TGTGCCAGCAGTGGACAGGGGGTACCCGGGGAGCTGTTTTTT. Using reference TRBV2 and TRBJ2-2 for the parts outside the CDR3, the full variable domain is EPEVTQTPSHQVTQMGQEVILRCVPISNHLYFYWYRQILGQKVEFLVSFYNNEISEKSEIFDDQFSVERPDGSNFTLKIRSTKLEDSAMYFCASSGQGVPGELFFGEGSRLTVL.